This TCR beta chain was retrieved from a study of cytomegalovirus exposure and HLA in healthy donors. The PCR was carried out with 60 Vbeta primers and 13 Jbeta primers. Only in-frame clones appear in the TCRdb table, and some are missing; sequencing was by immunoSEQ multiplex PCR. The sample records more than 150,000 clones, around 80% being singletons. CDR3 length: 15 residues. With V trimmed by 6 bases and J by 3 bases, 5 bases remained unmatched. Germline V gene sequence: CDR1 SNHLY, CDR2 FYNNEI. The TCR sequence derives from a girl aged 2-9 years in good health and CMV-seropositive. This chain joins TRBV2 and TRBJ2-1, with TRBD2 matching 10 bases. What was sequenced was PBMCs. This CDR3 reads CASRQLAGFYNEQFF. CDR3 DNA sequence: TGTGCCAGCAGGCAACTAGCGGGATTCTACAATGAGCAGTTCTTC. The full variable domain, rest sourced from reference TRBV2 and TRBJ2-1, is EPEVTQTPSHQVTQMGQEVILRCVPISNHLYFYWYRQILGQKVEFLVSFYNNEISEKSEIFDDQFSVERPDGSNFTLKIRSTKLEDSAMYFCASRQLAGFYNEQFFGPGTRLTVL.